This T cell receptor beta chain was recovered during a study of blood T cell repertoires in COVID-19. In the study overall: Collection of acute and convalescent COVID-19 samples took place in the United States, Italy and Spain.

Per the original methods: Counts of nucleated cells, estimated from reference gene primer amplification, were obtained. Produced via immunoSEQ multiplex PCR; TCRdb's table is partial and in-frame only. V, J and clone size derive from that table, while D and trimming were established from the DNA sequence. The sample holds 55,000 to 70,000 clones, more than 85% seen once. V lost 6 bases and J lost 6; bases outside the gene matches: 5. The germline gives CDR1 MGHDK, CDR2 SYGVNS. The CDR3 loop spans 14 amino acids. The receptor comes from a man aged 60 to 69 with acute or convalescent COVID-19. Source material: peripheral blood. The gene calls are TRBV25-1 and TRBJ1-5; 10 bases are shared with TRBD1. Here the CDR3 DNA reads TGTGCCAGCAGGGACAGGACAGGGGGTCAGCCCCAGCATTTT. This sequence encodes CASRDRTGGQPQHF.